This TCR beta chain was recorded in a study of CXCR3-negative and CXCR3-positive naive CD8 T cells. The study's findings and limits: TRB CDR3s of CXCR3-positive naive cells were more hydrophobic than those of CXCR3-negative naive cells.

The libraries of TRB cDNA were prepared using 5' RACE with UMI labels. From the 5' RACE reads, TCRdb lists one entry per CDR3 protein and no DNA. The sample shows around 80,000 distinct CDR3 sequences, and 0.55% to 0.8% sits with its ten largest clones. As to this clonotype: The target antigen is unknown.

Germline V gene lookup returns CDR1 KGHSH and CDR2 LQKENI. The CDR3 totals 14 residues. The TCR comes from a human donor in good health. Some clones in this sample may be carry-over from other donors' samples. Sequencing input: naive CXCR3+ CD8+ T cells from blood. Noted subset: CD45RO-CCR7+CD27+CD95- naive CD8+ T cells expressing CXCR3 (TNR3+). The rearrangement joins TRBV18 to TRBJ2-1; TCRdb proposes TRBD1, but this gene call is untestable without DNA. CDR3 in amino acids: CASSPGAALDEQFF.